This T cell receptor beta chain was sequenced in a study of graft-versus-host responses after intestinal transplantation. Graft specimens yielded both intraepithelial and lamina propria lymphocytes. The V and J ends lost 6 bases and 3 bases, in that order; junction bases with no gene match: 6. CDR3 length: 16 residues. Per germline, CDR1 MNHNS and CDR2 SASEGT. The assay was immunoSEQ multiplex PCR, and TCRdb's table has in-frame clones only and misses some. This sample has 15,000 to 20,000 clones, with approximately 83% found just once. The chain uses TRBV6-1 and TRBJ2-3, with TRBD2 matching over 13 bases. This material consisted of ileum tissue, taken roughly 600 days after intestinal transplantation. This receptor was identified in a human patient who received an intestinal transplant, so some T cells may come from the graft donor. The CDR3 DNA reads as TGTGCCAGCAGGGAACCGGGACTAGCGGGAACAGATACGCAGTATTTT. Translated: CASREPGLAGTDTQYF.